The source of this T cell receptor (beta chain) is a study of graft-versus-host responses after intestinal transplantation. Study details: Transplantation in recipients was multivisceral, liver-intestinal, or isolated intestinal.

The germline V and J ends were trimmed by 4 bases and 0 bases, with 7 bases remaining between them. CDR1 SGDLS and CDR2 YYNGEE come from the germline V gene. The CDR3 runs 14 residues. A word on this clone: Its target is not known.

Some clones are missing from TCRdb's copy, which holds only in-frame ones; the method was immunoSEQ multiplex PCR. The sample lists approximately 82,000 clones; over 85% were seen once. Study-level findings and limits: Recipient bone marrow held GvH clones, some seen earlier in ileum or blood. Some patients had graft-donor T cell macrochimerism, and their allografts showed high graft-versus-host to host-versus-graft clonal ratios.

The source was unstimulated CD8+ T cells sorted from spleen or lymph node cells, collected before transplant. The chain combines TRBV9 with TRBJ1-4; D remains unclear. This clonotype was obtained from a human donor who was the organ donor for an intestinal transplant. The CDR3 sequence is CASSRVPTNEKLFF. The CDR3 DNA is TGTGCCAGCAGCCGGGTGCCAACTAATGAAAAACTGTTTTTT.